A single sample is the source of the 26 T cell receptor beta chains below, sequenced in a study of blood T cell repertoires in COVID-19. Here immunoSEQ multiplex PCR was the method, and the copy in TCRdb shows in-frame clones only, minus some. The sample contains 200,000 to 300,000 clones, approximately 83% of which appear only once. The sample comprised peripheral blood. These receptors originate from a woman aged 30 to 39 who had recovered from COVID-19.

In this sample, this clone is medium-sized. This chain links TRBV6-1 with TRBJ1-4; TRBD1 aligns across 10 bases. This CDR3 region has 16 residues. V dropped 4 bases and J dropped 3; count of bases not matched to a gene: 5. CDR1 is MNHNS, CDR2 SASEGT, per germline. The CDR3 protein is CASSGQGAGSNEKLFF. The DNA for the CDR3 is TGTGCCAGCAGTGGACAGGGGGCGGGATCTAATGAAAAACTGTTTTTT.

The sample holds one count of this clone. The V and J genes are TRBV6-1 and TRBJ1-6; D not certain. V lost 3 bases and J 11 bases, leaving 17 bases between the germline ends. The CDR3 is 15 amino acids. Germline loops: CDR1 MNHNS, CDR2 SASEGT. This chain's CDR3 is CASSEGSGSAAPLHF. The CDR3 DNA is TGTGCCAGCAGTGAGGGTTCTGGGAGCGCAGCACCCCTCCACTTT.

The table lists this clone with a count of one. V usage is TRBV5-1 and J usage is TRBJ2-5; TRBD1 matches 11 bases. The CDR3 covers 17 residues. Germline lookup yields CDR1 SGHRS and CDR2 YFSETQ. V dropped 0 bases and J dropped 4; count of bases not matched to a gene: 8. The CDR3 protein is CASSLEPRTGGRETQYF. DNA for the CDR3: TGCGCCAGCAGCTTGGAGCCCCGGACAGGGGGCCGAGAGACCCAGTACTTC.

The chain recombines TRBV18 with TRBJ1-1; D is unresolved. Germline lookup yields CDR1 KGHSH and CDR2 LQKENI. The germline V and J ends were trimmed by 8 bases and 1 base, with 5 bases remaining between them. The CDR3 totals 11 residues. The CDR3 DNA follows: TGTGCCAGCGCTACGAACACTGAAGCTTTCTTT. Translation gives CASATNTEAFF.

The CDR3 protein is CASSFWTGETEAFF. The CDR3, as DNA: TGTGCCAGCAGCTTTTGGACAGGGGAGACTGAAGCTTTCTTT. The chain recombines TRBV5-4 with TRBJ1-1, with TRBD1 matching 9 bases. The V and J ends lost 2 bases and 5 bases, in that order; junction bases with no gene match: 4. Germline V lookup: CDR1 SGHNT, CDR2 YYREEE (reference sequence). This CDR3 comprises 14 residues.

J is TRBJ2-5 and V is TRBV6-1; D not resolved. This CDR3 comprises 14 residues. Deletions cut 2 bases from V and 2 bases from J, with 9 bases between. Germline V gene sequence: CDR1 MNHNS, CDR2 SASEGT. The CDR3 DNA reads TGTGCCAGCAGTGAAATTGGTAGTCAAGAGACCCAGTACTTC. Translated, it gives CASSEIGSQETQYF.

In this sample, this clone turned up a few times. V usage is TRBV18 and J usage is TRBJ1-1; D ambiguous. Germline-derived CDR1 and CDR2 are KGHSH and LQKENI. Trimming removed 3 bases from V and 3 bases from J, with 17 bases in between. The CDR3 runs to 16 residues. The CDR3 coding sequence is TGTGCCAGCTCACCTAGCCACCCCGCCCCCGACACTGAAGCTTTCTTT. As protein: CASSPSHPAPDTEAFF. The full variable domain, completed using reference TRBV18 and TRBJ1-1, is NAGVMQNPRHLVRRRGQEARLRCSPMKGHSHVYWYRQLPEEGLKFMVYLQKENIIDESGMPKERFSAEFPKEGPSILRIQQVVRGDSAAYFCASSPSHPAPDTEAFFGQGTRLTVV.

This chain uses TRBV9 with TRBJ1-2; 10 bases line up with TRBD1. Trimming cost V 4 bases and J 4 bases; bases outside gene matches: 7. CDR3 length: 15 residues. Germline CDR1 SGDLS, CDR2 YYNGEE. The CDR3: CASSPRTGGSYGYTF. CDR3 sequence (DNA): TGTGCCAGCAGCCCTCGGACAGGGGGTAGCTATGGCTACACCTTC.

In this sample, this clone turned up once. V gene TRBV12-3 or TRBV12-4 combines with J gene TRBJ2-7, with D perhaps matching TRBD1 (6 bases). V gave up 6 bases and J gave up 9 bases, with 15 bases separating them. The CDR3 sequence is 12 residues long. The CDR3 region is CASSHYQGRQYF. The CDR3 DNA sequence: TGTGCCAGCAGCCACTACCAGGGGAGGCAGTACTTC.

The chain joins TRBV5-1 to TRBJ2-1; 8 positions agree with TRBD1. Germline V lookup: CDR1 SGHRS, CDR2 YFSETQ. The CDR3 contains 17 residues. V was pared by 0 bases and J by 6 bases, with 11 bases of the junction left unmatched. CDR3 amino acids: CASSLVPPGGSGNEQFF. CDR3 nucleotides: TGCGCCAGCAGCTTGGTCCCACCAGGGGGCTCGGGCAATGAGCAGTTCTTC.

J is TRBJ2-5 and V is TRBV3-1 (or the pseudogene TRBV3-2); TRBD1 aligns across 8 bases. V dropped 5 bases and J dropped 4; count of bases not matched to a gene: 6. This CDR3 is built from 14 residues. CDR1 is LGHDT and CDR2 is YNNKEL in the germline V gene (reference sequence). CDR3 sequence reads: CASSLQGAGETQYF. CDR3 coding DNA: TGTGCCAGCAGCTTGCAGGGGGCCGGAGAGACCCAGTACTTC.

The rearrangement uses TRBV28 and TRBJ2-5; 8 bases are shared with TRBD2. V shed 3 bases, J shed 2 bases, and the junction held 5 bases outside the gene matches. This CDR3 is built from 15 residues. The germline V gene has CDR1 MDHEN and CDR2 SYDVKM. The CDR3 here is CASSLGGGPQETQYF. CDR3 in DNA: TGTGCCAGCAGTTTGGGCGGGGGGCCGCAAGAGACCCAGTACTTC. Filled out from reference TRBV28 and TRBJ2-5, the complete variable domain reads DVKVTQSSRYLVKRTGEKVFLECVQDMDHENMFWYRQDPGLGLRLIYFSYDVKMKEKGDIPEGYSVSREKKERFSLILESASTNQTSMYLCASSLGGGPQETQYFGPGTRLLVL.

This clone was observed once. V gene TRBV4-1 combines with J gene TRBJ1-6; D remains unclear. This CDR3 comprises 15 residues. The germline CDR1 and CDR2 sequences are MGHRA and YSYEKL. V was cut by 1 base and J by 3 bases, with 7 bases left in between. The CDR3 bases are TGCGCCAGCAGCCAAGTTAACGGCTATAATTCACCCCTCCACTTT. Its protein product is CASSQVNGYNSPLHF.

The gene calls are TRBV19 and TRBJ2-3, with 7 nucleotides matching TRBD2. After removal of 4 bases from V and 3 bases from J, the junction contained 4 bases not matched to a gene. The CDR3 length is 14 residues. CDR1 and CDR2 (germline): LNHDA, SQIVND (reference sequence). Here the CDR3 reads CASSRRGSTDTQYF. CDR3 coding DNA: TGTGCCAGTAGTAGGCGGGGGTCTACAGATACGCAGTATTTT.

This rearrangement joins TRBV7-6 to TRBJ2-3, with 7 bases aligning to TRBD2. The CDR3 runs to 17 residues. Germline V lookup: CDR1 SGHVS, CDR2 FNYEAQ. J was trimmed by 1 base and V by 0 bases; bases with no gene match: 7. DNA of the CDR3: TGTGCCAGCAGCTTAGCTGGGCGGGGGTACCGCACAGATACGCAGTATTTT. Translating gives CASSLAGRGYRTDTQYF.

The rearrangement joins TRBV15 to TRBJ2-1; D remains ambiguous. Germline-derived CDR1 and CDR2 are LNHNV and YYDKDF (reference sequence). Trimming pared 0 bases from V and 0 bases from J, leaving 9 bases between. The CDR3 consists of 16 residues. CDR3 coding DNA: TGTGCCACCAGCAGAGATTTTGGGCCCTCCTACAATGAGCAGTTCTTC. The encoded protein is CATSRDFGPSYNEQFF.

The chain carries TRBV4-1 and TRBJ2-7; TRBD2 matches at 7 bases. Trimming took 3 bases from V and 2 from J; bases not matched to a gene: 10. The V gene's germline CDR1 is MGHRA and CDR2 YSYEKL. The CDR3 runs 16 residues. The CDR3 nucleotides read TGCGCCAGCAGCCATGTCTCAGCGGGGAAACCCTACGAGCAGTACTTC. This gives the protein CASSHVSAGKPYEQYF.

The DNA of the CDR3 is TGTGCCAGCAGTTTACGGGGGGGGTTATACAATGAGCAGTTCTTC. As protein: CASSLRGGLYNEQFF. V and J are TRBV27 and TRBJ2-1; 8 bases fit TRBD2. Germline trimming cut 2 bases from V and 4 bases from J; bases unmatched to any gene: 4. From germline, CDR1 is MNHEY and CDR2 SMNVEV (reference sequence). The CDR3 is 15 residues long.

The rearrangement uses TRBV6-5 and TRBJ2-3; 11 bases line up with TRBD2. Trimming at V came to 4 bases and at J to 1 base, leaving 4 bases not matched to a gene. Germline V gene data show CDR1 as MNHEY and CDR2 as SVGAGI. This CDR3 has 16 amino acids. This chain's CDR3 is CASSSPGLAGTDTQYF. The CDR3 coding sequence is TGTGCCAGCAGTTCTCCGGGACTAGCGGGCACAGATACGCAGTATTTT.

V and J are TRBV5-4 and TRBJ2-1, with D tentatively TRBD2 (6 bases). In germline, CDR1 is SGHNT, CDR2 YYREEE (reference sequence). The length of the CDR3 is 15 residues. Trimming removed 4 bases from V and 5 bases from J, with 16 bases in between. Here the CDR3 reads CASSPRTKYDNEQFF. CDR3 sequence (DNA): TGTGCCAGCAGCCCAAGGACTAAGTACGACAATGAGCAGTTCTTC. Using reference TRBV5-4 and TRBJ2-1 for the parts outside the CDR3, the full variable domain is ETGVTQSPTHLIKTRGQQVTLRCSSQSGHNTVSWYQQALGQGPQFIFQYYREEENGRGNFPPRFSGLQFPNYSSELNVNALELDDSALYLCASSPRTKYDNEQFFGPGTRLTVL.

The rearrangement uses TRBV6-6 and TRBJ2-5, with TRBD1 as a possible D gene (6 bases). The CDR3 has 14 residues. V lost 6 bases, J lost 0 bases, and 11 bases lay in between. In germline, CDR1 is MNHNY, CDR2 SVGAGI (reference sequence). The CDR3 loop is CASSWRTDQETQYF. The CDR3 DNA is TGTGCCAGCAGCTGGAGGACAGACCAAGAGACCCAGTACTTC.

The chain combines TRBV5-5 with TRBJ1-6; tentatively, D is TRBD1 (5 bases). Looked up from germline, CDR1 is SGHKS and CDR2 is YYEKEE (reference sequence). The CDR3 has 16 amino acids. V was shortened by 0 bases and J by 4 bases, with 11 bases between the two germline ends. The CDR3 DNA follows: TGTGCCAGCAGCTTGGAGACAGCCCTTTATAATTCACCCCTCCACTTT. Protein product: CASSLETALYNSPLHF.

The chain couples TRBV27 to TRBJ2-1; TRBD2 matches 9 bases. V gave up 3 bases and J gave up 3 bases; unmatched junction bases: 9. CDR3 length: 17 residues. The germline V gene encodes CDR1 MNHEY and CDR2 SMNVEV (reference sequence). In DNA form, the CDR3 reads TGTGCCAGCAGTTTCCTAACTAGCGGGCGAAACTACAATGAGCAGTTCTTC. Protein sequence: CASSFLTSGRNYNEQFF.

The J gene is TRBJ1-1, the V gene TRBV7-2; tentative D call: TRBD1 (5 bases). Germline lookup yields CDR1 SGHTA and CDR2 FQGNSA. CDR3 length equals 15 residues. Trimming cost V 1 base and J 7 bases, with 16 bases left between them. The CDR3 region is CASSLVSSRDSEAFF. DNA for the CDR3: TGTGCCAGCAGCTTAGTTAGCTCTAGAGACAGTGAAGCTTTCTTT.

CDR3 loop: CASSLKGGETQYF. The DNA for the CDR3 is TGTGCCAGCAGCTTGAAGGGGGGGGAGACGCAGTATTTT. The chain combines TRBV5-4 with TRBJ2-3; TRBD2 is a possible D gene (7 bases). The CDR3 length is 13 residues. V was clipped by 1 base and J by 9 bases, with 12 bases between them. CDR1 SGHNT and CDR2 YYREEE come from the germline V gene (reference sequence).

V gene TRBV5-6 combines with J gene TRBJ1-1; no firm D call. With 1 base removed from V and 5 bases from J, the gap between germline ends came to 15 bases. In germline, CDR1 is SGHDT, CDR2 YYEEEE. CDR3 length: 15 residues. The CDR3, as DNA: TGTGCCAGCAGCTTGATTTGGAGAAGGAGGACTGAAGCTTTCTTT. Translation gives CASSLIWRRRTEAFF.